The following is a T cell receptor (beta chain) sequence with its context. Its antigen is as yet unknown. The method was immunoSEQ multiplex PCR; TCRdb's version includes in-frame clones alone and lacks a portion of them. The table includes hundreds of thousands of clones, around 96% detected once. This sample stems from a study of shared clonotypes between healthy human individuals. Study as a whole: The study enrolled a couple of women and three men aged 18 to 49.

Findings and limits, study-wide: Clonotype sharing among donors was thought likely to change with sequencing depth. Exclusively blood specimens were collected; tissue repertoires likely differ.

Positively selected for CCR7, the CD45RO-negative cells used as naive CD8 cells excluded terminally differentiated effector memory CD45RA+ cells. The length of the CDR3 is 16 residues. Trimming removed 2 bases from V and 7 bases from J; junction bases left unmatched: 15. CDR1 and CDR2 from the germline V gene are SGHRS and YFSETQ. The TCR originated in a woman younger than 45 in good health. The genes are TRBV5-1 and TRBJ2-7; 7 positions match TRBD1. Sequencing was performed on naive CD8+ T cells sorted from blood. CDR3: CASSFAPSTGSLEQYF. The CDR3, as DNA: TGCGCCAGCAGCTTCGCCCCCTCGACAGGGTCCCTTGAGCAGTACTTC.